The 5 T cell receptor beta chains below all came from one sample that was sequenced in a study of T-cell reconstitution after alpha-beta-depleted transplantation in children. During its preparation, the TCRbeta library received unique molecular identifiers. MiXCR was run by TCRdb on the PCR reads, yielding one entry per CDR3 protein. Among approximately 1,000,000 distinct CDR3 sequences listed, less than 30% were seen once. The material sequenced was PBMCs, mostly from graft donor cells, taken 360 days after TCRalphabeta/CD19-depleted stem cell transplant. Every receptor here comes from a boy under two years old who had a stem cell transplant for SCID, so the T cells may come from the graft donor.

V and J are TRBV6-5 and TRBJ2-2; D may be TRBD1 (5 bases). The V end lost 3 bases, the J end lost 6 bases, and 8 bases lay between the germline ends. Germline V gene lookup returns CDR1 MNHEY and CDR2 SVGAGI. The CDR3 consists of 13 residues. CDR3 in DNA: TGTGCCAGCAGTTATTTGGGGCCCGGGGAGCTGTTTTTT. This translates into CASSYLGPGELFF.

This clonotype came up a few times. The rearrangement uses TRBV4-2 and TRBJ2-2; 7 bases map to TRBD1. The V gene end was trimmed by 2 bases and the J gene end by 1 base; junction bases not matched to a gene: 7. The germline V gene encodes CDR1 LGHNA and CDR2 YNFKEQ. The CDR3 is 17 amino acids. The CDR3 DNA is TGTGCCAGCAGCCAAAAGACAGGGCTATTGAACACCGGGGAGCTGTTTTTT. It yields the protein CASSQKTGLLNTGELFF.

Concerning this clonotype: At one boundary the junction diverges from the germline segment, which might be a read error. The rearrangement joins TRBV3-1 to TRBJ1-6, with TRBD1 as a possible D gene (5 bases). This CDR3 has 14 residues. Germline CDR1 reads LGHDT; CDR2 reads YNNKEL (reference sequence). CDR3 DNA: TGTGTCAGCAGCCAGGTAGGGGAAAGTTCACCCCTCCACTTT. Its translation: CVSSQVGESSPLHF.

The CDR3 DNA is TGCGCCAGCAGCCTGCAACGGCAGGGGTGGAACACTGAAGCTTTCTTT. Protein: CASSLQRQGWNTEAFF. This chain links TRBV5-1 with TRBJ1-1; TRBD1 is a possible D gene (6 bases). Germline V gene data show CDR1 as SGHRS and CDR2 as YFSETQ. The germline V and J ends were trimmed by 4 bases and 1 base, with 17 bases remaining between them. The CDR3 is 16 residues long.

This clonotype was detected many times. V and J are TRBV24-1 and TRBJ2-5; no definite D call. Germline values: CDR1 KGHDR, CDR2 SFDVKD. With 0 bases removed from V and 4 bases from J, the gap between germline ends came to 14 bases. This CDR3 comprises 16 residues. The CDR3 loop reads CATSDLGYLGRETQYF. DNA of the CDR3: TGTGCCACCAGTGATTTGGGGTATCTTGGGCGAGAGACCCAGTACTTC.